The rows below give T cell receptor beta chains drawn from one sample of a study of OX40 agonist ivuxolimab in advanced cancers. Assay used: immunoSEQ multiplex PCR; TCRdb lists only in-frame clones, some missing. Counted here are 50,000 to 65,000 clones, 65% to 90% occurring once; the ten biggest clones make up around 0.6%. Sample: CD4+ or CD8+ T cells sorted from blood, taken in a trial of the OX40 agonist ivuxolimab. These receptors were obtained from an adult with an advanced solid tumor such as melanoma, head and neck, liver or kidney cancer. Each CDR3 is given with its conserved first and last residue. D genes are given only for firm matches. Not every row has a clone size; where given, it reads once, few, many or a size class.

v_call	clone_size	d_call	j_call	cdr3_aa	cdr3_nt
TRBV19	.	TRBD2	TRBJ2-7	CASSKTSGPYEQYF	TGTGCCAGTAGTAAGACTAGCGGACCCTACGAGCAGTACTTC
TRBV7-2	.	.	TRBJ1-6	CASSLRGGDSPLHF	TGTGCCAGCAGCTTAAGGGGGGGAGATTCACCCCTCCACTTT
TRBV4-3	.	TRBD1	TRBJ2-7	CASSLQTGPHYEQYF	TGCGCCAGCAGCTTACAGACAGGGCCGCACTACGAGCAGTACTTC
TRBV6-5	few	.	TRBJ1-1	CATQRTGPGIYEAFF	TGTGCCACCCAACGGACCGGGCCGGGAATCTATGAAGCTTTCTTT
TRBV28	.	.	TRBJ2-3	CASGRVPPMGTDTQYF	TGTGCCAGCGGAAGAGTGCCCCCGATGGGTACAGATACGCAGTATTTT
TRBV6-4	.	.	TRBJ1-2	CASSEIYGNYGYTF	TGTGCCAGCAGTGAAATCTACGGAAACTATGGCTACACCTTC
TRBV7-8	.	.	TRBJ1-1	CASSLEGLSQPQGEAFF	TGTGCCAGCAGCTTAGAGGGGTTGAGCCAACCGCAGGGTGAAGCTTTCTTT
TRBV9	.	TRBD1	TRBJ1-1	CASGGTGLNTEAFF	TGTGCCAGCGGCGGGACAGGGCTTAACACTGAAGCTTTCTTT
TRBV6-5	.	.	TRBJ2-1	CASSYSHEQFF	TGTGCCAGCAGTTACTCGCATGAGCAGTTCTTC
TRBV6-5	.	.	TRBJ2-7	CASSAGPNYEQYF	TGTGCCAGCAGTGCGGGCCCCAACTACGAGCAGTACTTC
TRBV5-1	once	.	TRBJ2-3	CASSSGTTPDTQYF	TGCGCCAGCAGCTCGGGAACTACCCCAGATACGCAGTATTTT
TRBV18	.	.	TRBJ1-6	CASSPERGASSPLHF	TGTGCCAGCTCACCGGAGAGGGGGGCCAGTTCACCCCTCCACTTT
TRBV14	.	.	TRBJ2-2	CASSRIFANTGELFF	TGTGCCAGCAGCCGAATTTTCGCGAACACCGGGGAGCTGTTTTTT
TRBV27	.	.	TRBJ2-7	CASSLFSPLQGRSYEQYF	TGTGCCAGCAGTTTATTTTCCCCTCTACAGGGCCGCTCCTACGAGCAGTACTTC
TRBV5-4	.	.	TRBJ1-1	CASSLGSWNTEAFF	TGTGCCAGCAGCTTGGGCTCCTGGAACACTGAAGCTTTCTTT
TRBV6-6	once	TRBD2	TRBJ2-1	CASSPGLADYNEQFF	TGTGCCAGCAGTCCGGGACTAGCGGATTACAATGAGCAGTTCTTC
TRBV7-9	.	TRBD1	TRBJ2-2	CASSLANQGASGELFF	TGTGCCAGCAGCTTAGCAAATCAGGGGGCGTCCGGGGAGCTGTTTTTT
TRBV28	.	.	TRBJ1-2	CASSFGSTVTNYGYTF	TGTGCCAGCAGTTTCGGCTCCACGGTCACTAACTATGGCTACACCTTC
TRBV21-1	few	.	TRBJ2-1	CASSPSGTVGYNEQFF	TGTGCCAGCAGTCCTTCCGGGACAGTGGGGTACAATGAGCAGTTCTTC
TRBV19	.	.	TRBJ2-1	CASSPSSYNEQFF	TGTGCCAGTAGCCCGAGCTCCTACAATGAGCAGTTCTTC
TRBV6-1	.	.	TRBJ2-3	CASSEGGDTQYF	TGTGCCAGCAGTGAAGGAGGGGATACGCAGTATTTT
TRBV19	.	TRBD2	TRBJ2-1	CASSRGLGVNNEQFF	TGTGCCAGTAGTAGGGGACTAGGGGTGAACAATGAGCAGTTCTTC
TRBV5-6	.	TRBD1	TRBJ1-5	CASSFYFEGAGNQPQHF	TGTGCCAGCAGCTTTTATTTTGAGGGGGCTGGTAATCAGCCCCAGCATTTT
TRBV10-3	few	TRBD1	TRBJ2-3	CAIKKGQGGQSTDTQYF	TGTGCCATCAAGAAGGGACAGGGGGGGCAAAGCACAGATACGCAGTATTTT
TRBV6-6	.	.	TRBJ1-1	CASSQGEDTEAFF	TGTGCCAGCAGTCAGGGAGAGGACACTGAAGCTTTCTTT
TRBV7-7	.	TRBD1	TRBJ2-5	CASSPGQGEWETQYF	TGTGCCAGCAGCCCCGGACAGGGGGAGTGGGAGACCCAGTACTTC
TRBV14	.	TRBD2	TRBJ2-1	CASSQAGLAGINEQFF	TGTGCCAGCAGCCAAGCCGGACTAGCGGGAATCAATGAGCAGTTCTTC
TRBV5-1	.	.	TRBJ2-3	CASLQGGAGDTQYF	TGCGCCAGCCTACAGGGGGGGGCGGGAGATACGCAGTATTTT
TRBV28	once	.	TRBJ2-2	CASKSTTGELFF	TGTGCCAGCAAATCGACCACCGGGGAGCTGTTTTTT
TRBV7-5	.	.	TRBJ1-1	CVTHGTGASAEAFF	TGTGTCACACACGGGACAGGGGCGTCGGCTGAAGCTTTCTTT
TRBV15	.	.	TRBJ2-5	CATSSVGPDPQETQYF	TGTGCCACCAGCAGCGTGGGGCCAGACCCCCAAGAGACCCAGTACTTC
TRBV4-1	.	.	TRBJ1-2	CASSQGQDYGYTF	TGCGCCAGCAGCCAAGGACAGGACTATGGCTACACCTTC
TRBV10-1	.	.	TRBJ2-1	CASSEISSLGSYNEQFF	TGCGCCAGCAGTGAGATTTCTTCCCTAGGCTCCTACAATGAGCAGTTCTTC
TRBV5-5	.	TRBD1	TRBJ2-2	CASSSPTGQINFGELFF	TGTGCCAGCAGCTCGCCGACGGGACAGATTAATTTTGGGGAGCTGTTTTTT
TRBV29-1	.	TRBD1	TRBJ1-4	CSVSGQATNEKLFF	TGCAGCGTTTCTGGACAGGCCACTAATGAAAAACTGTTTTTT